This is a list of T cell receptor beta chains from one sample in a study of T-cell reconstitution after alpha-beta-depleted transplantation in children. TCRdb itself ran the PCR reads through MiXCR, one entry per CDR3 protein. The table has some 200,000 distinct CDR3 sequences, more than 7.5% seen once. The sequencing used PBMCs from the stem cell graft donor, collected from the stem cell graft. All receptors come from a human donor who donated a stem cell graft to a child with SCID. The CDR3 runs from the conserved cysteine through the conserved F or W. The D gene is left open where the match is weak. Some rows mark clone size as missing; the rest say once, few, many or name a class of expanded clone.

J	V	D	size	DNA	CDR3
TRBJ1-6	TRBV3-1	.	many	TGTGCCAGCAGCCAAGGGGACGGGAAATATAATTCACCCCTCCACTTT	CASSQGDGKYNSPLHF
TRBJ2-2	TRBV5-1	.	many	TGCGCCAGCAGCTACCTACCTAGTTCGAACACCGGGGAGCTGTTTTTT	CASSYLPSSNTGELFF
TRBJ2-7	TRBV3-1	.	many	TGTGCCAGCAGCCAGGGGTACGAGCAGTACTTC	CASSQGYEQYF
TRBJ1-1	TRBV5-1	TRBD1	many	TGCGCCAGCAGCCTCGGGACAGGGTATTCGATGGACACTGAAGCTTTCTTT	CASSLGTGYSMDTEAFF
TRBJ2-3	TRBV24-1	.	many	TGTGCCACCGGCAGCACAGATACGCAGTATTTT	CATGSTDTQYF
TRBJ1-4	TRBV7-3	TRBD1	many	TGTGCCAGCAGCTTATCGGGACAGCCTAATGAAAAACTGTTTTTT	CASSLSGQPNEKLFF
TRBJ2-5	TRBV9	TRBD2	many	TGTGCCAGCAGCGTAACTAGCGGGCAAGAGACCCAGTACTTC	CASSVTSGQETQYF
TRBJ2-2	TRBV20-1	TRBD1	many	TGCAGTGCCCCGGACAGGATAGTCACCGGGGAGCTGTTTTTT	CSAPDRIVTGELFF
TRBJ1-1	TRBV5-1	TRBD1	many	TGCGCCAGCAGCCCCGGGACAGGGGGCGCGGTTACTGAAGCTTTCTTT	CASSPGTGGAVTEAFF
TRBJ2-3	TRBV5-4	TRBD2	many	TGTGCCAGCAGCCCGGTAGCGGGTGGCGACGTAAGCACAGATACGCAGTATTTT	CASSPVAGGDVSTDTQYF
TRBJ1-6	TRBV2	TRBD1	many	TGTGCCAGCACCGGGGACAGGGCGACTGGACCCCTCCACTTT	CASTGDRATGPLHF
TRBJ2-1	TRBV7-2	.	many	TGTGCCAGCAGTGGTAAGGGGTTCGATGAGCAGTTCTTC	CASSGKGFDEQFF
TRBJ1-5	TRBV28	.	many	TGTGCGTCGGAGGGTAATCAGCCCCAGCATTTT	CASEGNQPQHF
TRBJ2-1	TRBV12-3/TRBV12-4	.	many	TGTGCCAGCAGTCCTCAGCGGCGGGGCGAGCAGTTCTTC	CASSPQRRGEQFF
TRBJ2-7	TRBV12-3/TRBV12-4	TRBD2	many	TGTGCCAGCAGTCCCGAGCGGGGGGCAGACTACGAGCAGTACTTC	CASSPERGADYEQYF
TRBJ1-6	TRBV6-5	.	many	TGTGCCAGCAGTTCGTGGGCAGATAATTCACCCCTCCACTTT	CASSSWADNSPLHF
TRBJ2-5	TRBV5-5	.	many	TGTGCCAGCAGCCCAGGAGACACCCTCCAAGAGACCCAGTACTTC	CASSPGDTLQETQYF
TRBJ1-2	TRBV21-1	.	.	TGTGCCAGCACCCCCGGACGGAACTATGGCTACACCTTC	CASTPGRNYGYTF
TRBJ2-1	TRBV5-1	TRBD2	many	TGCGCCAGCAGCTCGACTAGCGGGGGGCCTGGGGAATTCGAGCAGTTCTTC	CASSSTSGGPGEFEQFF
TRBJ2-2	TRBV4-1	TRBD1	.	TGCGCCAGCAGCCGCTGGGGACAGGGTAACACCGGGGAGCTGTTTTTT	CASSRWGQGNTGELFF
TRBJ1-1	TRBV5-1	.	many	TGCGCCAGCAGACTTGAGGGGTCAACCGAAGCTTTCTTT	CASRLEGSTEAFF
TRBJ2-1	TRBV24-1	.	many	TGTGCCACCAGTGATTCCGCAGGGAGTCATAGATGGTTCTTC	CATSDSAGSHRWFF
TRBJ1-1	TRBV6-5	.	many	TGTGCCAGCAGTTACGATGTCGGGAACACTGAAGCTTTCTTT	CASSYDVGNTEAFF
TRBJ1-1	TRBV7-2	.	many	TGTGCCAGCAGCTTAGGACATTTGAACACTGAAGCTTTCTTT	CASSLGHLNTEAFF
TRBJ1-3	TRBV12-3/TRBV12-4	.	many	TGTGCCAGCACCTGGGCACAGACTGGAAACACCATATATTTT	CASTWAQTGNTIYF
TRBJ1-2	TRBV20-1	TRBD1	many	TGCAGTGCTAGTGACAGGGGGCAGGGTGGCTACACCTTC	CSASDRGQGGYTF